This T cell receptor beta chain was recorded in a study of glioma-infiltrating T cells after dendritic cell vaccination. Overall study: Patients had newly diagnosed or recurrent glioblastoma and received dendritic cell vaccines. Between 2003 and 2012, patients got autologous tumor lysate-pulsed dendritic cell vaccines.

Germline V lookup: CDR1 SGHRS, CDR2 YFSETQ. V was pared by 3 bases and J by 0 bases, with 19 bases between. The CDR3 spans 19 residues. The primer mix had 60 V beta and 13 J beta primers. The method was immunoSEQ multiplex PCR; TCRdb's version includes in-frame clones alone and lacks a portion of them. The repertoire holds 90,000 to 110,000 clones, around 89% seen once, with approximately 2.7% in the top ten. Time point denoted: after dendritic cell vaccination, including at tumor progression/relapse. The chain links TRBV5-1 to TRBJ1-6, with D perhaps TRBD1 (5 bases). This receptor was obtained from a human donor with glioblastoma. This specimen consisted of blood, obtained after dendritic cell vaccination. The CDR3 spells CASSWGQAGFSSYNSPLHF. In DNA, the CDR3 is TGCGCCAGCAGCTGGGGCCAGGCGGGATTCTCCTCCTATAATTCACCCCTCCACTTT. The full variable domain, its missing parts supplied by reference TRBV5-1 and TRBJ1-6, is KAGVTQTPRYLIKTRGQQVTLSCSPISGHRSVSWYQQTPGQGLQFLFEYFSETQRNKGNFPGRFSGRQFSNSRSEMNVSTLELGDSALYLCASSWGQAGFSSYNSPLHFGNGTRLTVT.